A selection of T cell receptor beta chains follows, all from one sample in a study of T cell responses to AZD1222 COVID-19 vaccine. The assay was immunoSEQ multiplex PCR, and TCRdb's table has in-frame clones only and misses some. The table lists about 170,000 clones, less than 90% of them singletons. The specimen was peripheral blood, collected on day 0 of AZD1222 vaccination. Receptors originate from an adult in good health. The conserved cysteine and the conserved F or W are not part of the CDR3 here.

>TRBJ1-5|TRBV7-2
ASSPGAWGNQPQH
>TRBJ2-1|TRBV6-2/TRBV6-3
ASSLHLTGGTMIGQF
>TRBJ1-1|TRBV5-1
ASRMGGGFGTEAF
>TRBJ2-3|TRBV20-1
SLEPGEVQY
>TRBJ2-7|TRBV14
ASSQHSGTGIYEQY
>TRBJ1-1|TRBV10-2
ASGSLYDGFATEAF
>TRBJ2-2|TRBV10-2
ASSNRISGMAVDTGELF
>TRBJ2-7|TRBV30
AWSNGAVHEQY
>TRBJ1-1|TRBV6-5
ASSYGGKGNTEAF
>TRBJ2-3|TRBV18
ASSPGGDTQY
>TRBJ1-4|TRBV6-1
ASSEAAGASNEKLF
>TRBJ2-7|TRBV24-1
ATSEGPGPTYEQY
>TRBJ2-3|TRBV9
ASSVSATDTQY
>TRBJ1-5|TRBV28
ASRDGTSNQPQH
>TRBJ2-7|TRBV4-1
ASSPQGTAVSGEQY
>TRBJ1-1|TRBV30
AWWTGGTEAF
>TRBJ2-3|TRBV6-1
ASSERGGTDTQY
>TRBJ2-3|TRBV5-1
ASSWTMTSTDTQY